The 22 T cell receptor beta chains below all came from one sample that was sequenced in a study of T cell responses to AZD1222 COVID-19 vaccine (dated by TCRdb to the early 2020s). The time point label, read with the paper, signifies: baseline before first vaccination. Preparation of the library involved the immunoSEQ multiplex PCR assay. The immuneACCESS repertoire file appears here via TCRdb, limited to in-frame rearrangements. These files lack a portion of the clones; in checked studies, under half of the deficit traces to unresolved V genes, and the cause of the others is not known. The sample contains 150,000 to 200,000 clones, approximately 93% of them found a single time. The ten largest account for 3.5% to 5% of the sample. Here the sequenced sample was peripheral blood, taken on day 0 of AZD1222 vaccination. The receptor source for this set is an adult in good health.

The chain couples TRBV11-3 to TRBJ2-5; TRBD2 matches at 13 bases. Germline loops: CDR1 SGHNT, CDR2 YENEEA. The CDR3 extends over 15 amino acids. V was pared by 5 bases and J by 5 bases, with 5 bases of the junction left unmatched. CDR3 residues: CASSRTSGGRETQYF. DNA for the CDR3: TGTGCCAGCAGCCGGACTAGCGGGGGTCGGGAGACCCAGTACTTC. Combining the CDR3 with reference TRBV11-3 and TRBJ2-5 gives the whole variable domain EAGVVQSPRYKIIEKKQPVAFWCNPISGHNTLYWYLQNLGQGPELLIRYENEEAVDDSQLPKDRFSAERLKGVDSTLKIQPAELGDSAVYLCASSRTSGGRETQYFGPGTRLLVL.

The CDR3 DNA reads TGTGCCAGCAGCCCCAGGGTCATCAGCTCCTACGAGCAGTACTTC. This gives the protein CASSPRVISSYEQYF. The chain is built from TRBV6-5 and TRBJ2-7; tentatively, D is TRBD1 (5 bases). The CDR3 is 15 residues long. V was shortened by 6 bases and J by 0 bases, with 15 bases between the two germline ends. Germline assignment: CDR1 MNHEY and CDR2 SVGAGI.

The chain employs TRBV5-6 and TRBJ2-7, with D perhaps matching TRBD1 (6 bases). The CDR3 spans 14 residues. V dropped 1 base and J dropped 0 bases, with 8 bases sitting between them. Looked up from germline, CDR1 is SGHDT and CDR2 is YYEEEE. The CDR3 region is CASSLTGSSYEQYF. The CDR3 nucleotides are TGTGCCAGCAGCTTGACAGGGTCCTCCTACGAGCAGTACTTC. The full variable domain, with the rest looked up from reference TRBV5-6 and TRBJ2-7, is DAGVTQSPTHLIKTRGQQVTLRCSPKSGHDTVSWYQQALGQGPQFIFQYYEEEERQRGNFPDRFSGHQFPNYSSELNVNALLLGDSALYLCASSLTGSSYEQYFGPGTRLTVT.

The chain employs TRBV5-1 and TRBJ2-4, with a possible D match to TRBD1 (5 bases). Germline V CDR1 and CDR2: SGHRS, YFSETQ. Trimming stripped 0 bases from V and 2 bases from J, with 12 bases between. CDR3 length: 16 residues. CDR3 sequence reads: CASSLAPGNTKNIQYF. The CDR3 region has the DNA TGCGCCAGCAGCTTGGCCCCAGGGAATACCAAAAACATTCAGTACTTC.

This clone was detected once. This chain joins TRBV19 and TRBJ2-3; the D is unclear. The CDR3 has 12 residues. The germline V gene encodes CDR1 LNHDA and CDR2 SQIVND (reference sequence). Deletions cut 10 bases from V and 5 bases from J, with 13 bases between. Here the CDR3 DNA reads TGTGCCACCTACGAGCCGGGAGATACGCAGTATTTT. Translation gives CATYEPGDTQYF.

The V and J genes are TRBV4-1 and TRBJ2-1; D gene uncertain. The CDR3 sequence is 17 residues long. Germline CDR1 MGHRA, CDR2 YSYEKL. The V end lost 1 base, the J end lost 0 bases, and 13 bases lay between the germline ends. The CDR3 here is CASSQAVETSSYNEQFF. CDR3 DNA: TGCGCCAGCAGCCAAGCGGTGGAAACGAGCTCCTACAATGAGCAGTTCTTC.

The chain carries TRBV3-1 (or the pseudogene TRBV3-2) and TRBJ2-1; 9 bases fit TRBD1. This CDR3 is 15 amino acids long. The junction had 8 bases not matched to a gene; V was cut back by 7 bases and J by 4 bases. Germline V CDR1 and CDR2: LGHDT, YNNKEL (reference sequence). The CDR3, as DNA: TGTGCCAGCACCGAAAGGGACAGGGCTTACAATGAGCAGTTCTTC. Its translation: CASTERDRAYNEQFF.

This chain connects TRBV19 to TRBJ1-2, with 9 bases lining up with TRBD1. CDR1 LNHDA and CDR2 SQIVND come from the germline V gene (reference sequence). V shed 7 bases, J shed 2 bases, and the junction held 8 bases outside the gene matches. This CDR3 has 15 amino acids. In DNA form, the CDR3 reads TGTGCCAGTAACAACAGGGGGCTTGGAAACTATGGCTACACCTTC. Encoded protein: CASNNRGLGNYGYTF.

The rearrangement links TRBV7-9 to TRBJ1-5; the D gene is possibly TRBD1 (6 bases). Trimming pared 3 bases from V and 5 bases from J, leaving 20 bases between. This CDR3 is built from 17 residues. Germline CDR1 reads SEHNR; CDR2 reads FQNEAQ (reference sequence). This CDR3 is CASSFSSGADSYQPQHF. The CDR3 DNA follows: TGTGCCAGCAGCTTCTCCTCGGGGGCGGATTCCTATCAGCCCCAGCATTTT.

The chain links TRBV18 to TRBJ1-1, with 7 bases fitting TRBD1. The CDR3 has 17 amino acids. CDR1 and CDR2 from the germline V gene are KGHSH and LQKENI. The V gene end was trimmed by 3 bases and the J gene end by 0 bases; junction bases not matched to a gene: 10. CDR3 residues: CASSPTGTLFMNTEAFF. The CDR3 bases are TGTGCCAGCTCACCGACAGGGACCTTATTCATGAACACTGAAGCTTTCTTT.

The rearrangement joins TRBV18 to TRBJ1-2; weak D call: TRBD1 (6 bases). V was cut by 6 bases and J by 4 bases, with 21 bases left in between. Germline V gives CDR1 KGHSH, CDR2 LQKENI. The CDR3 is 16 residues long. CDR3 nucleotides: TGTGCCAGCTCCTCACAGGGAGTAGAGTTTTCCTATGGCTACACCTTC. The encoded protein is CASSSQGVEFSYGYTF.

This clone came up once. This chain's CDR3 is CASRYVRDTEAFF. The CDR3 DNA is TGTGCCAGCAGATATGTGAGGGACACTGAAGCTTTCTTT. The chain combines TRBV27 with TRBJ1-1; D uncertain. Trimming shortened V by 6 bases and J by 3 bases, and 11 bases separated the two germline ends. The V gene's germline CDR1 is MNHEY and CDR2 SMNVEV (reference sequence). This CDR3 has 13 amino acids.

This chain uses TRBV5-1 with TRBJ1-5; D unclear. V was trimmed by 0 bases and J by 0 bases, leaving 10 bases between them. CDR1 is SGHRS, CDR2 YFSETQ, per germline. This CDR3 contains 16 residues. This chain's CDR3 is CASSLVGGDSNQPQHF. Written as DNA, the CDR3 is TGCGCCAGCAGCTTGGTCGGCGGAGATAGCAATCAGCCCCAGCATTTT.

The chain has TRBV3-1 (or the pseudogene TRBV3-2) and TRBJ2-7, with D uncertain. CDR1 is LGHDT and CDR2 is YNNKEL in the germline V gene (reference sequence). V was trimmed by 4 bases and J by 2 bases, leaving 9 bases between them. The CDR3 has 13 residues. CDR3 region: CASSRALTYEQYF. CDR3 nucleotides: TGTGCCAGCAGCCGCGCCCTGACCTACGAGCAGTACTTC.

The V gene is TRBV7-2, the J gene TRBJ1-1, with TRBD1 matching 7 bases. The V and J ends lost 6 bases and 10 bases, in that order; junction bases with no gene match: 8. The CDR3 runs 12 residues. The germline V gene encodes CDR1 SGHTA and CDR2 FQGNSA. CDR3 nucleotide sequence: TGTGCCAGCAGGAGGGACAGTTCTGTAGCTTTCTTT. It codes for CASRRDSSVAFF. The full variable domain, in which reference TRBV7-2 and TRBJ1-1 provide the parts outside the CDR3, is GAGVSQSPSNKVTEKGKDVELRCDPISGHTALYWYRQSLGQGLEFLIYFQGNSAPDKSGLPSDRFSAERTGGSVSTLTIQRTQQEDSAVYLCASRRDSSVAFFGQGTRLTVV.

CDR3 protein: CASTPGGGLKQYF. DNA of the CDR3: TGTGCCAGTACCCCGGGAGGGGGGCTCAAGCAGTACTTC. This chain joins TRBV19 and TRBJ2-7; TRBD2 agrees at 8 bases. The CDR3 loop spans 13 amino acids. The germline gives CDR1 LNHDA, CDR2 SQIVND (reference sequence). V lost 7 bases, J lost 8 bases, and 10 bases stayed unmatched.

The CDR3 nucleotides are TGTGCCAGCAGCGTGCGGGGACGGACTAATGAAAAACTGTTTTTT. Translation gives CASSVRGRTNEKLFF. The chain uses TRBV9 and TRBJ1-4; a weak D match, TRBD1 (5 bases). Trimming left V 2 bases short and J 2 bases short, with 10 bases between. The CDR3 is made up of 15 amino acids. Germline assignment: CDR1 SGDLS and CDR2 YYNGEE.

The chain joins TRBV9 to TRBJ1-3; no clear D gene. This CDR3 is 14 amino acids long. Trimming left V 3 bases short and J 2 bases short, with 9 bases between. Germline CDR1 and CDR2: SGDLS and YYNGEE. The CDR3 DNA is TGTGCCAGCAGCGCCCACATTGCTGGAAACACCATATATTTT. It translates to CASSAHIAGNTIYF.

This chain uses TRBV2 with TRBJ2-7, with TRBD2 matching 7 bases. The CDR3 spans 11 residues. Germline V gene sequence: CDR1 SNHLY, CDR2 FYNNEI. V lost 5 bases to trimming and J lost 12 bases; unmatched junction nucleotides: 7. The CDR3 DNA sequence: TGTGCCAGCAGTAACCGGGACTATTCGTACTTC. This codes for CASSNRDYSYF.

The chain uses TRBV27 and TRBJ2-6; TRBD1 matches 12 bases. There are 19 residues in the CDR3. The germline V gene encodes CDR1 MNHEY and CDR2 SMNVEV (reference sequence). V was clipped by 5 bases and J by 1 base; unmatched bases: 9. CDR3 amino acids: CASSPGTGGFQSGANVLTF. The DNA of the CDR3 is TGTGCCAGCAGTCCCGGGACAGGGGGCTTTCAATCTGGGGCCAACGTCCTGACTTTC.

The rearrangement joins TRBV5-1 to TRBJ2-1; the match to TRBD1 covers 7 bases. The CDR3 is made up of 17 amino acids. CDR1 is SGHRS, CDR2 YFSETQ, per germline. Trimming cost V 3 bases and J 4 bases; bases outside gene matches: 13. Here the CDR3 DNA reads TGCGCCAGCAGCTCCCGGGACAGTCCGGGCCGGTACAATGAGCAGTTCTTC. Translating it yields CASSSRDSPGRYNEQFF.

The V call is TRBV5-1, the J call TRBJ2-3, with 7 bases matching TRBD1. V lost 5 bases, J lost 2 bases, and 14 bases stayed unmatched. The CDR3 spans 17 residues. CDR1 and CDR2 from the germline V gene are SGHRS and YFSETQ. The chain's CDR3 is CASSPARQGPSTDTQYF. In DNA form, the CDR3 reads TGCGCCAGCAGTCCAGCTCGACAGGGCCCTTCCACAGATACGCAGTATTTT.